The 32 T cell receptor beta chains reported below all come from one sample, sequenced in a study of blood T cell repertoires in COVID-19. The assay was immunoSEQ multiplex PCR, and TCRdb's table has in-frame clones only and misses some. The profile covers approximately 70,000 clones, with roughly 88% appearing a single time and over 2% taken by the ten largest. What was sequenced was peripheral blood. The source is a man of 80 years or more with active or convalescent COVID-19.

The chain employs TRBV6-1 and TRBJ2-7; 8 nucleotides align to TRBD2. J was trimmed by 0 bases and V by 7 bases; bases with no gene match: 5. CDR3 size: 14 residues. Germline loops: CDR1 MNHNS, CDR2 SASEGT. For the CDR3, the DNA is TGTGCCAGCACCTTTAGCGGGAACTCCTACGAGCAGTACTTC. Amino acids: CASTFSGNSYEQYF.

The chain links TRBV29-1 to TRBJ2-1, with TRBD2 matching over 11 bases. Germline V CDR1 and CDR2: SQVTM, ANQGSEA. This CDR3 comprises 17 residues. The ends lost 0 bases at V and 5 bases at J; junction bases unmatched: 9. DNA of the CDR3: TGCAGCGTTGAAGACCCGACTAGCGGGGCTTGGGACAATGAGCAGTTCTTC. Its protein is CSVEDPTSGAWDNEQFF.

This clone has only a few counts. The V and J genes are TRBV19 and TRBJ1-5; 9 nucleotides match TRBD1. Germline assignment: CDR1 LNHDA and CDR2 SQIVND (reference sequence). The CDR3 covers 16 residues. Trimming at V came to 5 bases and at J to 2 bases, leaving 7 bases not matched to a gene. CDR3 sequence: CASSPGTGNRNQPQHF. The CDR3 region has the DNA TGTGCCAGTAGTCCCGGGACAGGGAATCGCAATCAGCCCCAGCATTTT.

This chain joins TRBV15 and TRBJ2-7; 10 nucleotides agree with TRBD1. With V trimmed by 4 bases and J by 3 bases, 6 bases remained unmatched. Germline V gene sequence: CDR1 LNHNV, CDR2 YYDKDF (reference sequence). This CDR3 contains 15 residues. This CDR3 is CATSIGTGVIYEQYF. DNA of the CDR3: TGTGCCACCAGCATAGGGACAGGGGTAATCTACGAGCAGTACTTC.

The chain employs TRBV19 and TRBJ2-7, with TRBD1 as a possible D gene (6 bases). The CDR3 has 13 amino acids. Trimming shortened V by 7 bases and J by 2 bases, and 12 bases separated the two germline ends. CDR1 and CDR2 from the germline V gene are LNHDA and SQIVND (reference sequence). CDR3: CASKEQGPYEQYF. CDR3 sequence (DNA): TGTGCCAGTAAGGAGCAGGGGCCCTACGAGCAGTACTTC.

Only a few counts were recorded for this clone. The genes are TRBV18 and TRBJ2-7; D uncertain. V shed 5 bases and J shed 6 bases, with 8 bases lying between them. Per germline, CDR1 KGHSH and CDR2 LQKENI. This CDR3 is built from 11 residues. The CDR3 region has the DNA TGTGCCAGCTCAGCGCAGGCCGAGCAGTACTTC. Residues: CASSAQAEQYF.

The chain has TRBV5-6 and TRBJ2-3; TRBD2 is a possible D gene (6 bases). This CDR3 has 15 amino acids. Trimming took 4 bases from V and 3 from J, leaving 15 bases between them. The germline CDR1 and CDR2 sequences are SGHDT and YYEEEE. The CDR3 loop reads CASSPRDGETDTQYF. Written as DNA, the CDR3 is TGTGCCAGCAGCCCGCGGGACGGGGAGACAGATACGCAGTATTTT.

The chain links TRBV10-2 to TRBJ2-1, with D possibly being TRBD2 (7 bases). V lost 3 bases and J lost 3, with 15 bases in between. Germline values: CDR1 WSHSY, CDR2 SAAADI. The CDR3 consists of 16 residues. The CDR3 loop reads CASSEGGGAFYNEQFF. The CDR3 nucleotides are TGCGCCAGCAGTGAAGGGGGGGGCGCTTTCTACAATGAGCAGTTCTTC.

The V gene is TRBV2, the J gene TRBJ1-5; D is perhaps TRBD1 (5 bases). Germline V lookup: CDR1 SNHLY, CDR2 FYNNEI. The CDR3 runs to 15 residues. V shed 2 bases and J shed 3 bases, with 11 bases lying between them. In DNA form, the CDR3 reads TGTGCCAGCAGTGAACCCAAGACAGTCAATCAGCCCCAGCATTTT. Its protein product is CASSEPKTVNQPQHF.

V usage is TRBV25-1 and J usage is TRBJ1-4; TRBD1 agrees at 11 bases. The CDR3 loop spans 17 amino acids. V shed 4 bases and J 1 base; nucleotides not matched to a gene: 5. The germline V gene has CDR1 MGHDK and CDR2 SYGVNS. CDR3 residues: CASSVIGTGGTNEKLFF. In nucleotides, the CDR3 is TGTGCCAGCAGTGTAATAGGGACAGGGGGAACTAATGAAAAACTGTTTTTT.

V usage is TRBV7-9 and J usage is TRBJ1-2; a weak D match, TRBD1 (5 bases). In germline, CDR1 is SEHNR, CDR2 FQNEAQ (reference sequence). V was pared by 4 bases and J by 1 base, with 13 bases between. There are 15 residues in the CDR3. The CDR3 is CASSSTGEYNYGYTF. As DNA, the CDR3 is TGTGCCAGCAGCTCCACGGGGGAGTATAACTATGGCTACACCTTC. Looking up the rest from reference TRBV7-9 and TRBJ1-2 gives the full variable domain: DTGVSQNPRHKITKRGQNVTFRCDPISEHNRLYWYRQTLGQGPEFLTYFQNEAQLEKSRLLSDRFSAERPKGSFSTLEIQRTEQGDSAMYLCASSSTGEYNYGYTFGSGTRLTVV.

This clone showed up just once. The chain couples TRBV29-1 to TRBJ2-1, with D unclear. Trimming left V 4 bases short and J 8 bases short, with 21 bases between. Germline CDR1 SQVTM, CDR2 ANQGSEA. This CDR3 region has 15 residues. CDR3 sequence: CSVVDGPRQWDEQFF. In nucleotides, the CDR3 is TGCAGCGTTGTTGATGGGCCCCGTCAATGGGATGAGCAGTTCTTC.

The V gene is TRBV19, the J gene TRBJ1-5; D unclear. Germline V CDR1 and CDR2: LNHDA, SQIVND (reference sequence). V dropped 6 bases and J dropped 9 bases, with 15 bases sitting between them. The CDR3 covers 13 residues. The CDR3 is CASSNDGRGPQHF. CDR3 nucleotides: TGTGCCAGTAGCAACGATGGACGGGGGCCCCAGCATTTT. Using reference TRBV19 and TRBJ1-5 for the parts outside the CDR3, the full variable domain is DGGITQSPKYLFRKEGQNVTLSCEQNLNHDAMYWYRQDPGQGLRLIYYSQIVNDFQKGDIAEGYSVSREKKESFPLTVTSAQKNPTAFYLCASSNDGRGPQHFGDGTRLSIL.

The chain recombines TRBV28 with TRBJ2-4; D remains ambiguous. The CDR3 is 15 residues long. Germline V gives CDR1 MDHEN, CDR2 SYDVKM. V was pared by 6 bases and J by 3 bases, with 15 bases between. The CDR3 nucleotides are TGTGCCAGCAGCCACATGGGTGGCGGCAAAAACATTCAGTACTTC. Amino acid sequence: CASSHMGGGKNIQYF.

The chain joins TRBV6-2 or TRBV6-3 to TRBJ2-2; 7 bases fit TRBD2. Germline values: CDR1 MNHEY, CDR2 SVGEGT. After removal of 5 bases from V and 4 bases from J, the junction contained 4 bases not matched to a gene. This CDR3 has 14 residues. The CDR3, as DNA: TGTGCCAGCAGTCTGAGCGGGGCCACCGGGGAGCTGTTTTTT. It is translated as CASSLSGATGELFF.

CDR3 nucleotide sequence: TGTGCCAGCAGCTTAGAATGGGAGTGGCAGTTCTTC. Translation gives CASSLEWEWQFF. This chain joins TRBV11-3 and TRBJ2-1; the D gene is possibly TRBD2 (5 bases). The CDR3 is made up of 12 amino acids. The V and J ends lost 0 bases and 12 bases respectively, with 9 bases between them. Germline V CDR1 and CDR2: SGHNT, YENEEA.

The gene calls are TRBV6-5 and TRBJ1-4; 7 bases line up with TRBD1. The junction had 10 bases not matched to a gene; V was cut back by 6 bases and J by 6 bases. Germline CDR1 is MNHEY and CDR2 is SVGAGI. This CDR3 is built from 15 residues. CDR3 protein: CASRIRQGRDEKLFF. In nucleotides, the CDR3 is TGTGCCAGCAGGATTAGACAGGGAAGGGATGAAAAACTGTTTTTT.

This clone has just one count. The V gene is TRBV20-1, the J gene TRBJ2-5, with D unclear. There are 11 residues in the CDR3. V was cut by 3 bases and J by 7 bases, with 9 bases left in between. CDR1 and CDR2 (germline): DFQATT, SNEGSKA (reference sequence). The CDR3 protein is CSASLSPTQYF. CDR3 DNA: TGCAGTGCTAGTTTGTCTCCGACCCAGTACTTC.

The genes are TRBV2 and TRBJ1-3; D remains unclear. The V gene's germline CDR1 is SNHLY and CDR2 FYNNEI. The CDR3 has 13 amino acids. Trimming cost V 8 bases and J 0 bases, with 8 bases left between them. The CDR3 DNA is TGTGCCAGCCAGAAGTTCTCTGGAAACACCATATATTTT. Protein: CASQKFSGNTIYF.

The chain couples TRBV5-6 to TRBJ2-7, with D tentatively TRBD1 (6 bases). Trimming removed 0 bases at V and 2 bases at J, with 9 bases between. The CDR3 runs to 14 residues. Germline lookup yields CDR1 SGHDT and CDR2 YYEEEE. CDR3 DNA sequence: TGTGCCAGCAGCTTGGGACAGGAACCCTACGAGCAGTACTTC. Protein sequence: CASSLGQEPYEQYF.

This clone is a singleton in its sample. V is TRBV19 and J is TRBJ1-2; D perhaps matches TRBD1 (6 bases). This CDR3 region has 15 residues. In germline, CDR1 is LNHDA, CDR2 SQIVND (reference sequence). Trimming took 7 bases from V and 4 from J, leaving 19 bases between them. The CDR3 loop reads CASTPGTLEAYGYTF. The CDR3 nucleotides are TGTGCCAGTACCCCCGGGACATTGGAAGCCTATGGCTACACCTTC. Filled out from reference TRBV19 and TRBJ1-2, the complete variable domain reads DGGITQSPKYLFRKEGQNVTLSCEQNLNHDAMYWYRQDPGQGLRLIYYSQIVNDFQKGDIAEGYSVSREKKESFPLTVTSAQKNPTAFYLCASTPGTLEAYGYTFGSGTRLTVV.

The chain's CDR3 is CASSRLAGGTYEQYF. CDR3 sequence (DNA): TGTGCCAGCAGCCGACTAGCGGGAGGGACCTACGAGCAGTACTTC. The chain links TRBV5-6 to TRBJ2-7, with TRBD2 matching 14 bases. Unmatched junction bases numbered 2, after V lost 4 bases and J lost 2 bases. This CDR3 spans 15 amino acids. Germline CDR1 reads SGHDT; CDR2 reads YYEEEE. Supplemented by reference TRBV5-6 and TRBJ2-7, the full variable domain reads DAGVTQSPTHLIKTRGQQVTLRCSPKSGHDTVSWYQQALGQGPQFIFQYYEEEERQRGNFPDRFSGHQFPNYSSELNVNALLLGDSALYLCASSRLAGGTYEQYFGPGTRLTVT.

The genes are TRBV3-1 (or the pseudogene TRBV3-2) and TRBJ2-2; a weak D match, TRBD1 (5 bases). The CDR3 runs to 14 residues. V was trimmed by 2 bases and J by 3 bases, leaving 7 bases between them. Germline CDR1 reads LGHDT; CDR2 reads YNNKEL (reference sequence). CDR3 bases: TGTGCCAGCAGCCAAAAGACAGACACCGGGGAGCTGTTTTTT. Protein product: CASSQKTDTGELFF.

This clone has only a few counts. The genes are TRBV6-1 and TRBJ2-7; 7 nucleotides align to TRBD1. The CDR3 loop spans 23 amino acids. V gave up 4 bases and J gave up 3 bases; unmatched junction bases: 33. CDR1 MNHNS and CDR2 SASEGT come from the germline V gene. DNA for the CDR3: TGTGCCAGCAGTGTAGCCAACCCACTGACAGGGAGTAGTTCCCCGGCCGGCTACTACGAGCAGTACTTC. Translating gives CASSVANPLTGSSSPAGYYEQYF.

The chain uses TRBV7-8 and TRBJ1-5; no reliable D call. The germline gives CDR1 SGHVS, CDR2 FQNEAQ. CDR3 length equals 14 residues. V was pared by 1 base and J by 4 bases, with 8 bases between. Here the CDR3 reads CASSLGRRNQPQHF. Written as DNA, the CDR3 is TGTGCCAGCAGCTTAGGTAGGAGGAATCAGCCCCAGCATTTT.

The V gene is TRBV5-4, the J gene TRBJ2-1; TRBD2 agrees at 9 bases. The germline gives CDR1 SGHNT, CDR2 YYREEE (reference sequence). With 7 bases clipped from V and 5 bases from J, the junction kept 13 bases outside the gene matches. The CDR3 covers 16 residues. CDR3: CASGVLAGVSHNEQFF. In nucleotides, the CDR3 is TGTGCCAGCGGGGTGTTAGCGGGGGTTAGTCACAATGAGCAGTTCTTC.

This clone showed up just a few times. The chain combines TRBV19 with TRBJ2-2; D is uncertain. The CDR3 runs to 13 residues. Trimming cost V 7 bases and J 3 bases, with 9 bases left between them. CDR1 is LNHDA, CDR2 SQIVND, per germline (reference sequence). CDR3 residues: CASTAKYTGELFF. CDR3 DNA sequence: TGTGCCAGTACAGCGAAGTACACCGGGGAGCTGTTTTTT.

This chain joins TRBV24-1 and TRBJ2-2, with 7 positions matching TRBD1. This CDR3 comprises 16 residues. Unmatched junction bases numbered 3, after V lost 2 bases and J lost 1 base. Germline CDR1 is KGHDR and CDR2 is SFDVKD. The CDR3 nucleotides are TGTGCCACCAGTGATTCCGGGACAGTGAACACCGGGGAGCTGTTTTTT. It translates to CATSDSGTVNTGELFF.

The V gene is TRBV19, the J gene TRBJ2-3; 11 nucleotides match TRBD2. The CDR3 runs to 16 residues. Germline V gives CDR1 LNHDA, CDR2 SQIVND (reference sequence). With V trimmed by 5 bases and J by 5 bases, 9 bases remained unmatched. CDR3 in DNA: TGTGCCAGTAGTCCCAAGACTAGCGGGATTTTAGATACGCAGTATTTT. Translation: CASSPKTSGILDTQYF. The whole variable domain, remainder taken from reference TRBV19 and TRBJ2-3, is DGGITQSPKYLFRKEGQNVTLSCEQNLNHDAMYWYRQDPGQGLRLIYYSQIVNDFQKGDIAEGYSVSREKKESFPLTVTSAQKNPTAFYLCASSPKTSGILDTQYFGPGTRLTVL.

The CDR3 reads CASSLSRQGGNQPQHF. CDR3 bases: TGTGCCAGCAGCTTAAGCCGTCAGGGAGGTAATCAGCCCCAGCATTTT. This rearrangement joins TRBV7-2 to TRBJ1-5, with D possibly matching TRBD1 (5 bases). The germline gives CDR1 SGHTA, CDR2 FQGNSA. V was trimmed by 2 bases and J by 4 bases, leaving 15 bases between them. This CDR3 spans 16 amino acids.

The V call is TRBV28, the J call TRBJ1-5; 7 bases align to TRBD1. This CDR3 has 15 amino acids. In germline, CDR1 is MDHEN, CDR2 SYDVKM. The V segment lost 3 bases and the J segment 1 base; nucleotides outside the gene matches: 3. The CDR3 loop is CASSFLQGSNQPQHF. The DNA for the CDR3 is TGTGCCAGCAGTTTTTTACAGGGGAGCAATCAGCCCCAGCATTTT.

V usage is TRBV7-8 and J usage is TRBJ1-2, with D tentatively TRBD1 (5 bases). V was shortened by 3 bases and J by 7 bases, with 15 bases between the two germline ends. CDR1 SGHVS and CDR2 FQNEAQ come from the germline V gene. The CDR3 has 14 residues. The CDR3 DNA sequence: TGTGCCAGCAGCTTGGGGGGAACTGGGGCTGGCTACACCTTC. Its protein is CASSLGGTGAGYTF.